The sequence of this T cell receptor beta chain was determined in a study of control samples from healthy donors and cancer patients. The CDR3 is 15 amino acids. Germline CDR1 is SGHTA and CDR2 is FQGTGA. V lost 5 bases and J 9 bases, leaving 17 bases between the germline ends. The table came from immunoSEQ multiplex PCR; TCRdb's copy has only in-frame clones and leaves some out. The sample has 150,000 or so clones; approximately 92% are singletons. The TCR sequence derives from a woman aged 55-69 years in good health. Material: blood. The V and J genes are TRBV7-3 and TRBJ1-6, with a possible D match to TRBD1 (5 bases). CDR3 residues: CASSLRGGRGSPLHF. CDR3 in DNA: TGTGCCAGCAGCCTACGGGGAGGTAGGGGTTCACCCCTCCACTTT.